This is a list of T cell receptor beta chains from one sample in a study of blood T cells in healthy people across ages. TCRdb redid the calling of the 5' RACE reads with MiXCR, one entry per CDR3 protein. Of fewer than 2,000,000 distinct CDR3 sequences listed, roughly 43% are singletons. The sequenced material came from blood. Source of these receptors: a human donor in good health. Each CDR3 is given with its conserved first and last residue. Each record gives: clone size, CDR3 length, D gene, J gene, V gene, CDR3 DNA, CDR3 protein. D genes are given only for firm matches. Part of the rows lack a size; the others show once, few, many or a class for expanded clones.

abundance: .; len: 16; d_gene: .; j_gene: TRBJ2-7; v_gene: TRBV9; CDR3nt: TGTGCCAGCAGCGTAGGGCTCGACGGCACCTCCTACGAGCAGTACTTC; CDR3aa: CASSVGLDGTSYEQYF
abundance: few; len: 13; d_gene: .; j_gene: TRBJ2-7; v_gene: TRBV6-1; CDR3nt: TGTGCCAGCGGGTCAGGGAGGCGTTACGAGCAGTACTTC; CDR3aa: CASGSGRRYEQYF
abundance: few; len: 13; d_gene: .; j_gene: TRBJ2-7; v_gene: TRBV12-3/TRBV12-4; CDR3nt: TGTGCCAGCAGTTGGGGGCATTTCTACGAGCAGTACTTC; CDR3aa: CASSWGHFYEQYF
abundance: .; len: 12; d_gene: .; j_gene: TRBJ2-3; v_gene: TRBV20-1; CDR3nt: TGCAGTGATCAGGGAATCGGGGATACGCAGTATTTT; CDR3aa: CSDQGIGDTQYF
abundance: .; len: 12; d_gene: .; j_gene: TRBJ2-1; v_gene: TRBV24-1; CDR3nt: TGTGCCACCAGTGATTTGTTCAATGAGCAGTTCTTC; CDR3aa: CATSDLFNEQFF
abundance: .; len: 13; d_gene: TRBD1; j_gene: TRBJ1-2; v_gene: TRBV7-2; CDR3nt: TGTGCCAGCAGCTTCGACAGGGGAAGAGGCTACACCTTC; CDR3aa: CASSFDRGRGYTF
abundance: few; len: 15; d_gene: TRBD1; j_gene: TRBJ1-5; v_gene: TRBV24-1; CDR3nt: TGTGCCACGGGACAGGGTCTTCATAGCAATCAGCCCCAGCATTTT; CDR3aa: CATGQGLHSNQPQHF
abundance: .; len: 13; d_gene: .; j_gene: TRBJ1-2; v_gene: TRBV29-1; CDR3nt: TGCAGCGTTATACCGGCTACTAACTATGGCTACACCTTC; CDR3aa: CSVIPATNYGYTF
abundance: many; len: 17; d_gene: .; j_gene: TRBJ1-2; v_gene: TRBV29-1; CDR3nt: TGCAGCGTTGAAGGGGGACTCGGGAGGGAGGTTCTCTATGGCTACACCTTC; CDR3aa: CSVEGGLGREVLYGYTF
abundance: .; len: 13; d_gene: .; j_gene: TRBJ1-1; v_gene: TRBV7-9; CDR3nt: TGTGCCAGCAGCTTCTCAACCTCATCTGTTGCTTTCTTT; CDR3aa: CASSFSTSSVAFF
abundance: few; len: 13; d_gene: .; j_gene: TRBJ2-7; v_gene: TRBV15; CDR3nt: TGTGCCACCAGCAGCACAGGGACCTACGAGCAGTACTTC; CDR3aa: CATSSTGTYEQYF
abundance: .; len: 15; d_gene: TRBD2; j_gene: TRBJ2-5; v_gene: TRBV2; CDR3nt: TGTGCCAGCAGTCAGACTAGCGGGAACCAAGAGACCCAGTACTTC; CDR3aa: CASSQTSGNQETQYF
abundance: few; len: 13; d_gene: TRBD1; j_gene: TRBJ1-2; v_gene: TRBV7-2; CDR3nt: TGTGCCAGCAGCTGGGCTTACAGGGGCGGCTACACCTTC; CDR3aa: CASSWAYRGGYTF
abundance: few; len: 14; d_gene: TRBD1; j_gene: TRBJ1-4; v_gene: TRBV5-6; CDR3nt: TGTGCCAGCAGCCCAGGACAGGGGTATGAAAAACTGTTTTTT; CDR3aa: CASSPGQGYEKLFF
abundance: few; len: 14; d_gene: .; j_gene: TRBJ2-5; v_gene: TRBV6-1; CDR3nt: TGTGCCAGCAGTGAAGTAACCCCACAAGAGACCCAGTACTTC; CDR3aa: CASSEVTPQETQYF
abundance: .; len: 14; d_gene: TRBD2; j_gene: TRBJ2-7; v_gene: TRBV5-5; CDR3nt: TGTGCCAGCAGCTTGGGGACTAGCGGGTCGTCTCAGTACTTC; CDR3aa: CASSLGTSGSSQYF
abundance: .; len: 11; d_gene: TRBD2; j_gene: TRBJ2-1; v_gene: TRBV29-1; CDR3nt: TGCAGCGCTACTAGCGGGAATGAGCAGTTCTTC; CDR3aa: CSATSGNEQFF
abundance: few; len: 16; d_gene: .; j_gene: TRBJ2-1; v_gene: TRBV28; CDR3nt: TGTGCCAGCAGCCACCCGATAACAGGTTCCTACAATGAGCAGTTCTTC; CDR3aa: CASSHPITGSYNEQFF
abundance: few; len: 16; d_gene: TRBD1; j_gene: TRBJ1-2; v_gene: TRBV29-1; CDR3nt: TGCAGCGCCTTGATCGCACAGGGGGCGCACAGCTATGGCTACACCTTC; CDR3aa: CSALIAQGAHSYGYTF
abundance: .; len: 17; d_gene: TRBD2; j_gene: TRBJ2-3; v_gene: TRBV7-2; CDR3nt: TGTGCCAGCAGCTTAGATCGGCGGGGGGTCGCCACAGATACGCAGTATTTT; CDR3aa: CASSLDRRGVATDTQYF
abundance: .; len: 15; d_gene: TRBD2; j_gene: TRBJ2-1; v_gene: TRBV12-3/TRBV12-4; CDR3nt: TGTGCCAGCAGCCCCGGGGGGGAAACCTACAATGAGCAGTTCTTC; CDR3aa: CASSPGGETYNEQFF
abundance: few; len: 14; d_gene: .; j_gene: TRBJ2-7; v_gene: TRBV7-2; CDR3nt: TGTGCCAGCAGCTTAAACGGACAGACCTACGAGCAGTACTTC; CDR3aa: CASSLNGQTYEQYF
abundance: .; len: 18; d_gene: TRBD2; j_gene: TRBJ2-3; v_gene: TRBV20-1; CDR3nt: TGCAGTGCTAGAGATGCTAGCGGGGGGTCTCCTAGCACAGATACGCAGTATTTT; CDR3aa: CSARDASGGSPSTDTQYF
abundance: .; len: 18; d_gene: TRBD1; j_gene: TRBJ1-1; v_gene: TRBV4-3; CDR3nt: TGCGCCAGCAGCCAAGATATGGGAGGGGACAGAAGGAACACTGTAGCTTTCTTT; CDR3aa: CASSQDMGGDRRNTVAFF
abundance: few; len: 17; d_gene: TRBD2; j_gene: TRBJ2-1; v_gene: TRBV20-1; CDR3nt: TGCAGTGCTAGGTGGGCTAGCGGGGGGTCCCTCTACAATGAGCAGTTCTTC; CDR3aa: CSARWASGGSLYNEQFF
abundance: .; len: 19; d_gene: TRBD2; j_gene: TRBJ2-1; v_gene: TRBV7-3; CDR3nt: TGTGCCAGCAGCTTATTGTCCCCCCTCGGGGACTACCCCTACAATGAGCAGTTCTTC; CDR3aa: CASSLLSPLGDYPYNEQFF
abundance: few; len: 18; d_gene: .; j_gene: TRBJ2-1; v_gene: TRBV9; CDR3nt: TGTGCCAGCAGCGTAGGTGTGGGGGGGGCCAGCTCCTACAATGAGCAGTTCTTC; CDR3aa: CASSVGVGGASSYNEQFF
abundance: .; len: 16; d_gene: .; j_gene: TRBJ2-3; v_gene: TRBV4-1; CDR3nt: TGCGCCAGCAGCCAATATGGAACCAGAGGGACAGATACGCAGTATTTT; CDR3aa: CASSQYGTRGTDTQYF
abundance: .; len: 14; d_gene: .; j_gene: TRBJ1-2; v_gene: TRBV5-1; CDR3nt: TGCGCCAGCAGCGCTACACCGGGGAACTATGGCTACACCTTC; CDR3aa: CASSATPGNYGYTF
abundance: .; len: 14; d_gene: TRBD1; j_gene: TRBJ2-1; v_gene: TRBV12-3/TRBV12-4; CDR3nt: TGTGCCAGCAGGCCGGGACAGGGGGTCGGTGAGCAGTTCTTC; CDR3aa: CASRPGQGVGEQFF
abundance: few; len: 12; d_gene: .; j_gene: TRBJ1-1; v_gene: TRBV7-9; CDR3nt: TGTGCCAGCAGCTTAAGTGGGTCTGAAGCTTTCTTT; CDR3aa: CASSLSGSEAFF
abundance: few; len: 13; d_gene: .; j_gene: TRBJ2-7; v_gene: TRBV29-1; CDR3nt: TGCAGCGTTGGGACAGTATGGACCTACGAGCAGTACTTC; CDR3aa: CSVGTVWTYEQYF
abundance: few; len: 15; d_gene: TRBD2; j_gene: TRBJ2-5; v_gene: TRBV24-1; CDR3nt: TGTGCCACCAGTGATCTCGGGGGGGCGGGAGAGACCCAGTACTTC; CDR3aa: CATSDLGGAGETQYF
abundance: .; len: 9; d_gene: .; j_gene: TRBJ1-6; v_gene: TRBV27; CDR3nt: TGTGCCAGCACCCTACCCCTCCACTTT; CDR3aa: CASTLPLHF
abundance: once; len: 15; d_gene: .; j_gene: TRBJ2-7; v_gene: TRBV5-1; CDR3nt: TGCGCCAGCAGCTTGGACTATCCACTACGAGCTGATCAGTACTTC; CDR3aa: CASSLDYPLRADQYF
abundance: .; len: 12; d_gene: TRBD1; j_gene: TRBJ1-1; v_gene: TRBV12-3/TRBV12-4; CDR3nt: TGTGCCAGCAGTTGGGACAGTTCTGAAGCTTTCTTT; CDR3aa: CASSWDSSEAFF
abundance: few; len: 12; d_gene: .; j_gene: TRBJ1-1; v_gene: TRBV29-1; CDR3nt: TGCAGCGTTCTTACCGAGAACACTGAAGCTTTCTTT; CDR3aa: CSVLTENTEAFF
abundance: .; len: 18; d_gene: TRBD1; j_gene: TRBJ2-6; v_gene: TRBV19; CDR3nt: TGTGCCAGTAGTATGCAGGGGGCGCAGGGCCCTGGGGCCAACGTCCTGACTTTC; CDR3aa: CASSMQGAQGPGANVLTF
abundance: .; len: 13; d_gene: .; j_gene: TRBJ2-7; v_gene: TRBV10-3; CDR3nt: TGTGCCGTTCGGGACGGTAGCTCCTACGAGCAGTACTTC; CDR3aa: CAVRDGSSYEQYF
abundance: many; len: 12; d_gene: .; j_gene: TRBJ1-2; v_gene: TRBV29-1; CDR3nt: TGCAGCGCCACTGGTTCCTACTATGGCTACACCTTC; CDR3aa: CSATGSYYGYTF
abundance: .; len: 15; d_gene: .; j_gene: TRBJ1-1; v_gene: TRBV6-2/TRBV6-3; CDR3nt: TGTGCCAGACTGATACGGGGGTTAATGGGCACTGAAGCTTTCTTT; CDR3aa: CARLIRGLMGTEAFF
abundance: .; len: 14; d_gene: .; j_gene: TRBJ1-2; v_gene: TRBV4-1; CDR3nt: TGCGCCAGCACCACCATGGCCTCGGGCTATGGCTACACCTTC; CDR3aa: CASTTMASGYGYTF
abundance: few; len: 13; d_gene: TRBD1; j_gene: TRBJ2-3; v_gene: TRBV28; CDR3nt: TGTGCCAGCAGTTCCGGGACAGGGAATCTGCAGTATTTT; CDR3aa: CASSSGTGNLQYF
abundance: .; len: 12; d_gene: .; j_gene: TRBJ1-1; v_gene: TRBV20-1; CDR3nt: TGCAGTACACTCTACAGGTACACTGAAGCTTTCTTT; CDR3aa: CSTLYRYTEAFF
abundance: .; len: 14; d_gene: TRBD1; j_gene: TRBJ2-7; v_gene: TRBV7-2; CDR3nt: TGTGCCAGCAGCTCTTCCAGGACAGGTGGAGTGCAGTACTTC; CDR3aa: CASSSSRTGGVQYF
abundance: .; len: 15; d_gene: TRBD1; j_gene: TRBJ1-1; v_gene: TRBV6-1; CDR3nt: TGTGCCAGCAGGAAAGGACAGGGGGATTCCACTGAAGCTTTCTTT; CDR3aa: CASRKGQGDSTEAFF
abundance: .; len: 12; d_gene: .; j_gene: TRBJ1-1; v_gene: TRBV15; CDR3nt: TGTGCCACCAGCAGAGATCCAGGGAAAGCTTTCTTT; CDR3aa: CATSRDPGKAFF
abundance: .; len: 15; d_gene: .; j_gene: TRBJ1-4; v_gene: TRBV7-2; CDR3nt: TGTGCCAGCAACTCTGGGAGGGGATCAAATGAAAAACTGTTTTTT; CDR3aa: CASNSGRGSNEKLFF
abundance: .; len: 15; d_gene: .; j_gene: TRBJ2-7; v_gene: TRBV20-1; CDR3nt: TGCAGTGCTATGCTTGGCGGGGCAAGCTCCTACGAGCAGTACTTC; CDR3aa: CSAMLGGASSYEQYF
abundance: few; len: 16; d_gene: TRBD2; j_gene: TRBJ2-1; v_gene: TRBV24-1; CDR3nt: TGTGCCACCAGTGGTGAGCGGGGGGGTTTCGACAATGAGCAGTTCTTC; CDR3aa: CATSGERGGFDNEQFF
abundance: .; len: 14; d_gene: .; j_gene: TRBJ1-4; v_gene: TRBV6-5; CDR3nt: TGTGCCGGCAGTTACTCGCTTGGGAATGAAAAACTGTTTTTT; CDR3aa: CAGSYSLGNEKLFF
abundance: .; len: 13; d_gene: .; j_gene: TRBJ1-1; v_gene: TRBV5-5; CDR3nt: TGTGCCAGCAGCTTGGGGGGGGGGACTTCAGCTTTCTTT; CDR3aa: CASSLGGGTSAFF
abundance: few; len: 14; d_gene: TRBD1; j_gene: TRBJ2-4; v_gene: TRBV5-8; CDR3nt: TGTGCCAGCAGCTTCTCTGGGACAGGGGGTCATGGGTACTTC; CDR3aa: CASSFSGTGGHGYF